This T cell receptor beta chain was identified during a study of glioma-infiltrating T cells after dendritic cell vaccination. Background on the study: Glioblastoma patients came from Phase I and II dendritic cell vaccination trials. Between the early 2000s and the early 2010s, patients got autologous tumor lysate-pulsed dendritic cell vaccines. Study-level points and caveats: Longer survival after dendritic cell vaccination followed higher pretreatment TIL content.

Described time point: after dendritic cell vaccination, including at tumor progression/relapse. Germline assignment: CDR1 MNHEY and CDR2 SVGAGI. This CDR3 comprises 14 residues. Losses at the gene ends were 7 bases for V and 3 bases for J; bases not matched to a gene: 8. On this clone: The target antigen is unknown.

Sequenced by immunoSEQ multiplex PCR; TCRdb stores in-frame clones only, minus some. The profile covers tens of thousands of clones, with 85% appearing a single time and about 9.3% taken by the ten largest. The chain couples TRBV6-5 to TRBJ2-7; 8 nucleotides line up with TRBD1. Sample: blood, taken after dendritic cell vaccination. The source of this sequence is a human donor with glioblastoma. CDR3 sequence: CASTSNRGVYEQYF. The CDR3 DNA reads as TGTGCCAGCACTTCAAACAGGGGGGTCTACGAGCAGTACTTC.